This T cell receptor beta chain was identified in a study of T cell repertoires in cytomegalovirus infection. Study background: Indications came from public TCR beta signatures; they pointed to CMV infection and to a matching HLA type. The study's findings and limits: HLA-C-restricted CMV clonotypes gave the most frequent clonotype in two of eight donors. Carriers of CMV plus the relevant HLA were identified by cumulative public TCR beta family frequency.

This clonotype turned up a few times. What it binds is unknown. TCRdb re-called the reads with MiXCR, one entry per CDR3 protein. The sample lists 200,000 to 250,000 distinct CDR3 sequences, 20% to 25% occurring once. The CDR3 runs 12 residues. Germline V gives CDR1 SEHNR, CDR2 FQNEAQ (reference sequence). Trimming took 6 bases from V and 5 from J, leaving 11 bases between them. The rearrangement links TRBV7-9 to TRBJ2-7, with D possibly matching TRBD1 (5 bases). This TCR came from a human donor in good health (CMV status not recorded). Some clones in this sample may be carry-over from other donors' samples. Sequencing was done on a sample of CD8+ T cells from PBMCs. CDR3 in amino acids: CASRGIRDEQYF. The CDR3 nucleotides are TGTGCCAGCAGGGGGATCAGGGACGAGCAGTACTTC.